This T cell receptor beta chain derives from a study of T cells in Graves' hyperthyroidism and ophthalmopathy. This clonotype appeared many times. The target antigen is unknown. Germline values: CDR1 SGHNT, CDR2 YENEEA. The CDR3 totals 13 residues. V lost 0 bases, J lost 10 bases, and 10 bases lay in between. The study, taken as a whole, reports: Blood samples included most of the expanded thyroid clonotypes exceeding 0.001.

Aged 18 to 65, the patients had hyperthyroidism that was newly diagnosed and had lasted under 2 months. Fresh peripheral blood, about 9.6 ml, yielded the PBMCs. Amplification yielded TCR beta CDR3 regions, with RNA transcripts as the source. An initial round of RT-PCR targeting the TCR CDR3 relied on the HTBI primer set. TCRdb re-called the multiplex PCR reads with MiXCR, one entry per CDR3 protein. Here the sample spans 300,000 to 400,000 distinct CDR3 sequences, approximately 13% being singletons. The sequence came from a woman under 30 with Graves' hyperthyroidism. The chain is built from TRBV11-3 and TRBJ2-1; D not resolved. Material: blood. CDR3 sequence reads: CASSLERPREQFF. For the CDR3, the DNA is TGTGCCAGCAGCTTAGAGCGACCTCGGGAGCAGTTCTTC. Combining the CDR3 with reference TRBV11-3 and TRBJ2-1 gives the whole variable domain EAGVVQSPRYKIIEKKQPVAFWCNPISGHNTLYWYLQNLGQGPELLIRYENEEAVDDSQLPKDRFSAERLKGVDSTLKIQPAELGDSAVYLCASSLERPREQFFGPGTRLTVL.